A single T cell receptor (beta chain) is shown here with its context. Its target is not known. The repertoire was sequenced with immunoSEQ multiplex PCR; TCRdb's copy has only in-frame clones and lacks some. The profile covers 80,000 to 100,000 clones, with around 90% appearing a single time and around 10% taken by the ten largest. The data belong to a study of T cell responses to AZD1222 COVID-19 vaccine. Study findings and constraints: Clonal diversity may have been underestimated, and the donors were mostly white British, with more females than males. The study reported that nearly half of spike-specific TCRs target unmutated variant regions. It was only after the peak T cell response that any repertoires were sampled. Breadth and depth of Spike-specific TCRs rose after two AZD1222 doses.

The V end was cut by 4 bases, the J end by 8 bases, with 17 bases between. The CDR3 covers 15 residues. In germline, CDR1 is LNHNV, CDR2 YYDKDF (reference sequence). The receptor was derived from an adult in good health. The chain links TRBV15 to TRBJ1-4; D is possibly TRBD1 (6 bases). Material: peripheral blood, obtained on day 0 of MenACWY control vaccination. CDR3 bases: TGTGCCACCAGCAAAGCCCCCGGGGGCGGGGAAAAACTGTTTTTT. Protein sequence: CATSKAPGGGEKLFF.